The 17 T cell receptor beta chains below all came from one sample that was sequenced in a study of memory CD4+ T cells and cytomegalovirus serostatus. The sort gate was single viable CD3+CD4+CD8-CD45RO+ cells for memory CD4+ T cells. The protocol was immunoSEQ multiplex PCR, while the TCRdb copy is restricted to in-frame clones and leaves out a portion. In the table there are just under 60,000 clones, approximately 78% of which are singletons. Sequenced material: memory CD4+ T cells from blood. The receptor set was obtained from an adult in good health and CMV-seronegative.

This sequence joins TRBV13 and TRBJ1-2; D call uncertain. The CDR3 covers 13 residues. CDR1 and CDR2 (germline): PRHDT, FYEKMQ (reference sequence). Trimming shortened V by 0 bases and J by 4 bases, and 6 bases separated the two germline ends. CDR3 amino acids: CASSLGGSYGYTF. CDR3 sequence (DNA): TGTGCCAGCAGCTTAGGTGGCTCCTATGGCTACACCTTC.

With respect to this clone: The identical CDR3 is also encoded by other nucleotide sequences in the sample. The CDR3 here is CASRGQGADQPQHF. CDR3 nucleotide sequence: TGTGCCAGTCGGGGACAGGGGGCGGATCAGCCCCAGCATTTT. The chain combines TRBV19 with TRBJ1-5; 12 nucleotides align to TRBD1. Per germline, CDR1 LNHDA and CDR2 SQIVND (reference sequence). The CDR3 has 14 residues. The trim removed 8 bases at V and 5 bases at J, leaving 4 bases unmatched.

The chain is built from TRBV28 and TRBJ1-2; 8 bases are shared with TRBD1. The CDR3 is 13 amino acids. V shed 6 bases, J shed 3 bases, and the junction held 3 bases outside the gene matches. Germline-derived CDR1 and CDR2 are MDHEN and SYDVKM. The CDR3 region has the DNA TGTGCCAGCAGAGAACAGGGGGACTATGGCTACACCTTC. It yields the protein CASREQGDYGYTF.

This clone came up a few times. The CDR3 DNA follows: TGTGCCAGCAGCGTAGCGGAAAGGACTAGCGGTGAGCAGTTCTTC. The encoded protein is CASSVAERTSGEQFF. The chain couples TRBV9 to TRBJ2-1, with 10 bases fitting TRBD2. This CDR3 is built from 15 residues. The trim removed 0 bases at V and 9 bases at J, leaving 6 bases unmatched. The germline V gene has CDR1 SGDLS and CDR2 YYNGEE.

The chain links TRBV25-1 to TRBJ1-1, with a weak D call TRBD1 (5 bases). The CDR3 runs 13 residues. V lost 7 bases, J lost 5 bases, and 14 bases lay in between. Germline CDR1 is MGHDK and CDR2 is SYGVNS. CDR3 DNA: TGTGCCAGCATATCCTTTGGGGGAACTGAAGCTTTCTTT. It translates to CASISFGGTEAFF. Variable domain in full (rest from reference TRBV25-1 and TRBJ1-1): EADIYQTPRYLVIGTGKKITLECSQTMGHDKMYWYQQDPGMELHLIHYSYGVNSTEKGDLSSESTVSRIRTEHFPLTLESARPSHTSQYLCASISFGGTEAFFGQGTRLTVV.

V and J are TRBV7-9 and TRBJ1-4; 7 bases line up with TRBD1. V gave up 1 base and J gave up 7 bases; unmatched junction bases: 9. The CDR3 is 16 residues long. Germline lookup yields CDR1 SEHNR and CDR2 FQNEAQ (reference sequence). CDR3 coding DNA: TGTGCCAGCAGCTTAGGATCGACAGGGTGGATTGAAAAACTGTTTTTT. It specifies CASSLGSTGWIEKLFF.

This chain joins TRBV5-1 and TRBJ2-3; TRBD2 is a possible D gene (6 bases). The CDR3 contains 13 residues. V was clipped by 2 bases and J by 7 bases, with 11 bases between them. Germline V CDR1 and CDR2: SGHRS, YFSETQ. The CDR3 is CASSLDSGYTQYF. The CDR3 nucleotides are TGCGCCAGCAGCTTAGATAGCGGCTATACGCAGTATTTT.

The rearrangement links TRBV7-9 to TRBJ1-1; D perhaps matches TRBD1 (5 bases). Trimming left V 0 bases short and J 2 bases short, with 10 bases between. The length of the CDR3 is 15 residues. From germline, CDR1 is SEHNR and CDR2 FQNEAQ (reference sequence). The CDR3: CASSLAAGPNTEAFF. CDR3 nucleotide sequence: TGTGCCAGCAGCTTAGCGGCGGGGCCTAACACTGAAGCTTTCTTT.

The table lists this clone with a count of one. The chain couples TRBV7-2 to TRBJ1-2; D unresolved. Germline CDR1 is SGHTA and CDR2 is FQGNSA. V dropped 4 bases and J dropped 7 bases, with 13 bases sitting between them. This CDR3 is built from 13 residues. CDR3 region: CASSSQLVGGYTF. As DNA, the CDR3 is TGTGCCAGCAGCTCACAACTAGTGGGTGGCTACACCTTC.

The chain combines TRBV28 with TRBJ1-4; 9 bases are a match to TRBD1. Per germline, CDR1 MDHEN and CDR2 SYDVKM. The CDR3 spans 14 residues. Trimming took 2 bases from V and 7 from J; bases not matched to a gene: 2. The DNA of the CDR3 is TGTGCCAGCAGTTTACGACAGGGGGGTGAAAAACTGTTTTTT. This codes for CASSLRQGGEKLFF.

J is TRBJ2-7 and V is TRBV6-4; TRBD2 agrees at 10 bases. Germline CDR1 MRHNA, CDR2 SNTAGT. This CDR3 has 15 amino acids. Germline trimming cut 6 bases from V and 4 bases from J; bases unmatched to any gene: 9. The CDR3 loop is CASRGGTSARYEQYF. The CDR3 DNA reads as TGTGCCAGCAGGGGGGGGACTAGCGCACGATACGAGCAGTACTTC.

The chain carries TRBV30 and TRBJ1-1; 9 nucleotides agree with TRBD1. V gave up 1 base and J gave up 5 bases; unmatched junction bases: 8. Germline CDR1 and CDR2: GTSNPN and SVGIG (reference sequence). The CDR3 totals 15 residues. CDR3 sequence reads: CAWSERDRASTEAFF. CDR3 DNA: TGTGCCTGGAGTGAGCGGGACAGGGCTTCGACTGAAGCTTTCTTT.

The rearrangement links TRBV7-2 to TRBJ2-7, with D maybe TRBD2 (6 bases). The CDR3 loop spans 18 amino acids. V was shortened by 5 bases and J by 6 bases, with 29 bases between the two germline ends. CDR1 and CDR2 (germline): SGHTA, FQGNSA. In DNA form, the CDR3 reads TGTGCCAGCAGCCTCTCCCCGACTAGATTCCCCAATAGGGGCGAGCAGTACTTC. Encoded protein: CASSLSPTRFPNRGEQYF.

V is TRBV7-8 and J is TRBJ1-2; 8 bases line up with TRBD1. The CDR3 length is 15 residues. The germline gives CDR1 SGHVS, CDR2 FQNEAQ. Trimming took 4 bases from V and 4 from J; bases not matched to a gene: 8. The CDR3 here is CASSSRTGSPYGYTF. The CDR3 nucleotides read TGTGCCAGCAGCTCGCGGACAGGGTCGCCCTATGGCTACACCTTC.

This clone was seen only once. The rearrangement joins TRBV19 to TRBJ2-5; D is unclear. The germline CDR1 and CDR2 sequences are LNHDA and SQIVND (reference sequence). V was cut by 5 bases and J by 0 bases, with 7 bases left in between. The CDR3 covers 13 residues. The CDR3 spells CASSQSHQETQYF. Written as DNA, the CDR3 is TGTGCCAGTAGTCAAAGCCACCAAGAGACCCAGTACTTC.

This sequence joins TRBV5-1 and TRBJ2-7, with D perhaps being TRBD1 or TRBD2 (5 bases each). Trimming pared 2 bases from V and 6 bases from J, leaving 18 bases between. From germline, CDR1 is SGHRS and CDR2 YFSETQ. This CDR3 region has 15 residues. The CDR3 DNA reads TGCGCCAGCAGCTTTACCGGGACGGCCAGCGTCGAGCAGTACTTC. Protein sequence: CASSFTGTASVEQYF. Looking up the rest from reference TRBV5-1 and TRBJ2-7 gives the full variable domain: KAGVTQTPRYLIKTRGQQVTLSCSPISGHRSVSWYQQTPGQGLQFLFEYFSETQRNKGNFPGRFSGRQFSNSRSEMNVSTLELGDSALYLCASSFTGTASVEQYFGPGTRLTVT.

In regard to this clone: The same CDR3 also results from other DNA sequences found in this sample. J is TRBJ1-5 and V is TRBV14, with D uncertain. V lost 1 base to trimming and J lost 6 bases, with 7 bases between them. The CDR3 runs 13 residues. Per germline, CDR1 SGHDN and CDR2 FVKESK. CDR3 sequence: CASSQAGGQPQHF. The CDR3 nucleotides read TGTGCCAGCAGCCAAGCCGGAGGTCAGCCCCAGCATTTT.